The clone carrying this TCR beta chain was found a few times. This CDR3 is built from 16 residues. Germline V gene lookup returns CDR1 SQVTM and CDR2 ANQGSEA. The V end lost 4 bases, the J end lost 4 bases, and 20 bases lay between the germline ends. This specimen comes from a study of cytomegalovirus exposure and HLA in healthy donors. Primers for the PCR totalled 60 Vbeta and 13 Jbeta. Method: immunoSEQ multiplex PCR; TCRdb's copy keeps in-frame clones and lacks some. Of about 240,000 clones detected, approximately 85% appear once; the ten largest clones hold 0.24%. This clonotype was sampled from a girl aged 2-15 years in good health and CMV-seronegative. The material sequenced was PBMCs. The chain employs TRBV29-1 and TRBJ2-1; D might be TRBD2 (5 bases). In DNA form, the CDR3 reads TGCAGCGTTGGGGTCAGGTCGTCGGGAAGATACAATGAGCAGTTCTTC. The encoded protein is CSVGVRSSGRYNEQFF.